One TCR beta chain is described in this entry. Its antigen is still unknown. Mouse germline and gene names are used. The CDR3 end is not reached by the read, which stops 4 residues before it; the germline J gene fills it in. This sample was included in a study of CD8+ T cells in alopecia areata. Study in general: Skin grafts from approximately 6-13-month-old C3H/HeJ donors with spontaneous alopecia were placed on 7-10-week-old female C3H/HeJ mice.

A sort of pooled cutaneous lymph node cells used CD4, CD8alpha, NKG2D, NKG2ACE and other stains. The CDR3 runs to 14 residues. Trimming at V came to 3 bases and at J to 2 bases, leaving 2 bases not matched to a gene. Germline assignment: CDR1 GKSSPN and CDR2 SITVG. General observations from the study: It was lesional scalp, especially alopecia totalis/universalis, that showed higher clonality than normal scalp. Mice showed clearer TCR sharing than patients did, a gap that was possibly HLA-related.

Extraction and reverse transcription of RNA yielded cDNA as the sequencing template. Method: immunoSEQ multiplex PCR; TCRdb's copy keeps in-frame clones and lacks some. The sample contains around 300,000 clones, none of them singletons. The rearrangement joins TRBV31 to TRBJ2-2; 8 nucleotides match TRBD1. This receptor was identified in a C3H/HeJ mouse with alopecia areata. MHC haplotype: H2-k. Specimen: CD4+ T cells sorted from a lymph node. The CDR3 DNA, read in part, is TGTGCCTGGAGGCGACAGGGGAACACCGGG. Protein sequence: CAWRRQGNTG. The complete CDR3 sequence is CAWRRQGNTGQLYF.